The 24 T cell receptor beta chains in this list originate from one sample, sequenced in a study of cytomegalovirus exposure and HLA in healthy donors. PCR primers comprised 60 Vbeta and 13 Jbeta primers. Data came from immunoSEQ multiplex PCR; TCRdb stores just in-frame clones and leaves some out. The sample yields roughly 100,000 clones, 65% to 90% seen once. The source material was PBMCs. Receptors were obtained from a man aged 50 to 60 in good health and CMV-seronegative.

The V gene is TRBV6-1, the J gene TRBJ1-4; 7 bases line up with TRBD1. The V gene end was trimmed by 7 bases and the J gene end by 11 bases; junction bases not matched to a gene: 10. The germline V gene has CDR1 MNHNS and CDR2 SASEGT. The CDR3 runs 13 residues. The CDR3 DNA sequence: TGTGCCAGCACCCGACAGGGAGTTGGTAAACTGTTTTTT. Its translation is CASTRQGVGKLFF.

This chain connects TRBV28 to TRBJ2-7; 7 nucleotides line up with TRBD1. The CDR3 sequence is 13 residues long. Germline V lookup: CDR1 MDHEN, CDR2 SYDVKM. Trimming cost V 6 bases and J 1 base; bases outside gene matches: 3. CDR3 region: CASSSDRSYEQYV. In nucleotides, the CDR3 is TGTGCCAGCAGCTCGGACAGGTCCTACGAGCAGTACGTC.

The CDR3 DNA is TGTGCCAGCAGCTATCGAGACGGGGAGACCCAGTACTTC. Translating gives CASSYRDGETQYF. This chain joins TRBV7-7 and TRBJ2-5; D gene ambiguous. V lost 4 bases and J 5 bases, leaving 11 bases between the germline ends. The CDR3 totals 13 residues. The germline CDR1 and CDR2 sequences are SSHAT and FNYEAQ (reference sequence). Looking up the rest from reference TRBV7-7 and TRBJ2-5 gives the full variable domain: GAGVSQSPRYKVTKRGQDVTLRCDPISSHATLYWYQQALGQGPEFLTYFNYEAQPDKSGLPSDRFSAERPEGSISTLTIQRTEQRDSAMYRCASSYRDGETQYFGPGTRLLVL.

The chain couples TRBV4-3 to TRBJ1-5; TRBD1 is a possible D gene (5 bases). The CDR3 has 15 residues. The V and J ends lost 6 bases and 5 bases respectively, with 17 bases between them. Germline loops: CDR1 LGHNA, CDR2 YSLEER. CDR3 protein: CASRKGQGGYQPQHF. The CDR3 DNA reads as TGCGCCAGCAGGAAGGGGCAGGGCGGCTATCAGCCCCAGCATTTT.

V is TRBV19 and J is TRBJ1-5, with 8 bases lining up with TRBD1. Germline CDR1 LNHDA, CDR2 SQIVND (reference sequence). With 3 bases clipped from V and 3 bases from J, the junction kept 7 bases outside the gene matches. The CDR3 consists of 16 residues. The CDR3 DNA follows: TGTGCCAGTAGTATGAACCCAGGGGGCTACAATCAGCCCCAGCATTTT. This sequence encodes CASSMNPGGYNQPQHF. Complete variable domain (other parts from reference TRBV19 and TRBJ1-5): DGGITQSPKYLFRKEGQNVTLSCEQNLNHDAMYWYRQDPGQGLRLIYYSQIVNDFQKGDIAEGYSVSREKKESFPLTVTSAQKNPTAFYLCASSMNPGGYNQPQHFGDGTRLSIL.

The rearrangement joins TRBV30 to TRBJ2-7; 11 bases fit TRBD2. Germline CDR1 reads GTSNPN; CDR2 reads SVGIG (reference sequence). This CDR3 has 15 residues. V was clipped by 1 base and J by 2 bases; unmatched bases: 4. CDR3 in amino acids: CAWSAVAGGAYEQYF. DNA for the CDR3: TGTGCCTGGAGTGCAGTAGCGGGGGGGGCCTACGAGCAGTACTTC.

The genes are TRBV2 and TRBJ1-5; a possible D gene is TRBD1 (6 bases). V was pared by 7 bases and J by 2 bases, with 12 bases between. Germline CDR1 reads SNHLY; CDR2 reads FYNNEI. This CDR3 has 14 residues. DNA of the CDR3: TGTGCCAGCACTCTACAGGGTCGCAATCAGCCCCAGCATTTT. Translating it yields CASTLQGRNQPQHF.

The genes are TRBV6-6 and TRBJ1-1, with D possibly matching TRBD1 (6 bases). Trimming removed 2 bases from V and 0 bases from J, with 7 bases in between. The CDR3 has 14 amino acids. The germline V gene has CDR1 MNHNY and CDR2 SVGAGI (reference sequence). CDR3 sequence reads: CASSYQGMNTEAFF. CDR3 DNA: TGTGCCAGCAGTTACCAGGGGATGAACACTGAAGCTTTCTTT.

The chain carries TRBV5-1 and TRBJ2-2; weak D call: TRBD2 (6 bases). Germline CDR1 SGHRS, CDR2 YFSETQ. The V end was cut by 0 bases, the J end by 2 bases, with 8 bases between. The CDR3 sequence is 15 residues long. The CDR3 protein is CASSLGGTNTGELFF. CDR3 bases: TGCGCCAGCAGCTTGGGGGGGACTAACACCGGGGAGCTGTTTTTT.

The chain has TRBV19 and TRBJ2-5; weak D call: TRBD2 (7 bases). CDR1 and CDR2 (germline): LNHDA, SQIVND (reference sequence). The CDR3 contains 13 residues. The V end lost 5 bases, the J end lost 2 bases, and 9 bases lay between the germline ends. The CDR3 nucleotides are TGTGCCAGTAGTCGGGGGGCGCAAGAGACCCAGTACTTC. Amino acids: CASSRGAQETQYF. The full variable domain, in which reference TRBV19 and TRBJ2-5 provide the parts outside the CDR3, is DGGITQSPKYLFRKEGQNVTLSCEQNLNHDAMYWYRQDPGQGLRLIYYSQIVNDFQKGDIAEGYSVSREKKESFPLTVTSAQKNPTAFYLCASSRGAQETQYFGPGTRLLVL.

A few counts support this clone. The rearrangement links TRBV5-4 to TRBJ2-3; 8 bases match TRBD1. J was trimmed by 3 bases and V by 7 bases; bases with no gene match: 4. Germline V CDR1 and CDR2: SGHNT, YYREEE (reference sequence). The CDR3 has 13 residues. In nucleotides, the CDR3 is TGTGCCAGCGGACGGACAGGGACAGATACGCAGTATTTT. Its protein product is CASGRTGTDTQYF.

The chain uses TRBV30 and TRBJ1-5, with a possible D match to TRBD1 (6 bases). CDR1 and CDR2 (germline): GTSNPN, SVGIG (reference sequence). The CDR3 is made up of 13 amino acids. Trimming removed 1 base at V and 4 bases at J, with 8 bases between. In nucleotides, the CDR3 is TGTGCCTGGAGTGGGCAGGGGAATCAGCCCCAGCATTTT. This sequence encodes CAWSGQGNQPQHF.

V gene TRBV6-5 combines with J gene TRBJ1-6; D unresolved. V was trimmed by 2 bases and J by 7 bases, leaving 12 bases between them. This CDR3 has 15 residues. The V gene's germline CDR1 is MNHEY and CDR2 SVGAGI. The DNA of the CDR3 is TGTGCCAGCAGTTACGGAGGACGGGGAAATTCACCCCTCCACTTT. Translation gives CASSYGGRGNSPLHF.

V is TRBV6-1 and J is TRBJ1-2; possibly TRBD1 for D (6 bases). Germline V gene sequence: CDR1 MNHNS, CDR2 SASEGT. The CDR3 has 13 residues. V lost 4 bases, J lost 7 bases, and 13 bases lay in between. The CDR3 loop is CASSVQGGFGYTF. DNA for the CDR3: TGTGCCAGCAGTGTACAGGGAGGGTTTGGCTACACCTTC.

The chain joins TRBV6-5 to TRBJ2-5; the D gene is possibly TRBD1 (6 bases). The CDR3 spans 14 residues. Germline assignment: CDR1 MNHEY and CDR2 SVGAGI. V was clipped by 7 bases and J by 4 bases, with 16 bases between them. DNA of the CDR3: TGTGCCAGCACCGCACAGGGCGCGAGAGAGACCCAGTACTTC. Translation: CASTAQGARETQYF.

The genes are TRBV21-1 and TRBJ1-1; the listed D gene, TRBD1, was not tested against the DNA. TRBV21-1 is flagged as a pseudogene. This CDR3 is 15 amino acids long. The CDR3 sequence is CASSLLRDRANEAFF. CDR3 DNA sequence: TGTGCCAGCAGCCTACTCCGGGACAGGGCAAATGAAGCTTTCTTT.

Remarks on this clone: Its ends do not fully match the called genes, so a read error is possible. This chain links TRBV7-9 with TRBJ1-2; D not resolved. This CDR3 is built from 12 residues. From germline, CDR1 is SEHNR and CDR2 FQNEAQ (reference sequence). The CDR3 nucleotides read TGTTCCAGCAGCCTCCTTTTGAGCGGCTACACCTTC. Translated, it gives CSSSLLLSGYTF.

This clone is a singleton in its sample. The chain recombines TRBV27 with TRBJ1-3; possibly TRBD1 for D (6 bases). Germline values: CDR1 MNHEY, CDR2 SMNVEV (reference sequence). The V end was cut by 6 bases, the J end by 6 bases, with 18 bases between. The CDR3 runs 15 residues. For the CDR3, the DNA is TGTGCCAGCAGCCCCCGGACAGATCTAATAAACACCATATATTTT. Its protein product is CASSPRTDLINTIYF.

The CDR3 coding sequence is TGTGCCAGCGGTCCAGGGCCGAACACTGAAGCTTTCTTT. Encoded protein: CASGPGPNTEAFF. This sequence joins TRBV6-5 and TRBJ1-1, with D possibly TRBD1 on 5 matching bases. Deletions cut 8 bases from V and 1 base from J, with 11 bases between. The CDR3 sequence is 13 residues long. Germline CDR1 reads MNHEY; CDR2 reads SVGAGI.

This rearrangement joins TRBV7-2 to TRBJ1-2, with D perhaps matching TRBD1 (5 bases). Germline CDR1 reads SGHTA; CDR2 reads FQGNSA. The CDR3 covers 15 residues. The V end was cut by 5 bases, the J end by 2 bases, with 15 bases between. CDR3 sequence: CASSPDSSLNYGYTF. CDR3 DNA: TGTGCCAGCAGCCCCGACAGTTCCCTCAACTATGGCTACACCTTC.

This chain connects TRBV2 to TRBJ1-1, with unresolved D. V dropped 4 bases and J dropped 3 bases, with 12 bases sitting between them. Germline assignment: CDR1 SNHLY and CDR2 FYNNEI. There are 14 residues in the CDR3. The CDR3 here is CASSAPTRDTEAFF. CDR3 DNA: TGTGCCAGCAGTGCCCCTACTAGGGACACTGAAGCTTTCTTT.

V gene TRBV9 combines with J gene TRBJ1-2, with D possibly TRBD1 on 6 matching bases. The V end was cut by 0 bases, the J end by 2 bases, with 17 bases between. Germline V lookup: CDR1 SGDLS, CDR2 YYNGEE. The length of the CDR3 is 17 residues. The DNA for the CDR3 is TGTGCCAGCAGCGTAGATCTAGACAGGACTTTCAACTATGGCTACACCTTC. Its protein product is CASSVDLDRTFNYGYTF.

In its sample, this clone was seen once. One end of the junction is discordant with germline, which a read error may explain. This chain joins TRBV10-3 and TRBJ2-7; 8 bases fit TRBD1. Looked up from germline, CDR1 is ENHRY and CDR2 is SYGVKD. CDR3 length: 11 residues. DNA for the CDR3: TGTGCCATCAGTCCCGGGACAGGTTTGGACTTC. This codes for CAISPGTGLDF.

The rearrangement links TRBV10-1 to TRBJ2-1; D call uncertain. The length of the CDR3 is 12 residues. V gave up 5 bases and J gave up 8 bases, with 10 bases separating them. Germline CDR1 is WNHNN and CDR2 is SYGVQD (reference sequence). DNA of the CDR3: TGCGCCAGCAGTCTTTCGCGAGATGAGCAGTTCTTC. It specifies CASSLSRDEQFF.